This entry concerns a single T cell receptor beta chain. Antigen specificity is unknown. This entry belongs to a study of a mutant IDH1 vaccine in newly diagnosed glioma. Study-level background: Patients received vaccination from 4-6 weeks after radiotherapy alone, or with temozolomide cycles. The treated population exhibited a male proportion of roughly 60%, a female proportion of around 40%, and a mean age of approximately 41 years. Overall study findings and caveats: It was approximately 93% of patients that developed vaccine-induced immune responses.

Noted time point: week 47, end of study. The investigators gave 300 ug of mutant IDH1 20-mer peptide in each vaccine dose, together with topical imiquimod. Assay used: immunoSEQ multiplex PCR; TCRdb lists only in-frame clones, some missing. This sample has about 50,000 clones; roughly 80% occur once, and the top ten carry under 4.5%. With V trimmed by 3 bases and J by 10 bases, 4 bases remained unmatched. CDR1 is GTSNPN and CDR2 is SVGIG in the germline V gene (reference sequence). The length of the CDR3 is 12 residues. This chain uses TRBV30 with TRBJ2-1, with 9 bases fitting TRBD2. The source material was PBMCs, sampled from a glioma patient whose treatment included an IDH1 peptide vaccine. This clonotype originated in a woman aged 25 to 39 with glioma. Some clones in this sample may be carry-over from other donors' samples. The CDR3 protein is CAWSDTSGEQFF. CDR3 sequence (DNA): TGTGCCTGGAGCGACACTAGCGGGGAGCAGTTCTTC. Combining the CDR3 with reference TRBV30 and TRBJ2-1 gives the whole variable domain SQTIHQWPATLVQPVGSPLSLECTVEGTSNPNLYWYRQAAGRGLQLLFYSVGIGQISSEVPQNLSASRPQDRQFILSSKKLLLSDSGFYLCAWSDTSGEQFFGPGTRLTVL.